This is a list of T cell receptor beta chains from one sample in a study of siplizumab effects on memory and regulatory T cells. The assay was immunoSEQ multiplex PCR, and TCRdb's table has in-frame clones only and misses some. The profile shows tens of thousands of clones, approximately 96% of them singletons. The material sequenced was naive CD4+ T cells sorted from blood. The receptors derive from a human donor in good health. Both conserved end residues are part of each CDR3. A D gene is named only where the DNA matches it firmly. Clone size is not always given. Where it is, it says once, few, many or a class for expanded clones.

d_gene | abundance | j_gene | v_gene | CDR3aa | CDR3nt
TRBD2 | . | TRBJ2-7 | TRBV5-4 | CASSSGLAGYEQYF | TGTGCCAGCAGCTCCGGACTAGCTGGCTACGAGCAGTACTTC
TRBD1 | . | TRBJ2-5 | TRBV5-1 | CASSADRGETQYF | TGCGCCAGCAGCGCGGACAGGGGAGAGACCCAGTACTTC
TRBD2 | once | TRBJ2-7 | TRBV7-6 | CASSLGLAGGIEQYF | TGTGCCAGCAGCTTGGGACTAGCGGGGGGAATCGAGCAGTACTTC
. | once | TRBJ2-7 | TRBV10-3 | CAISGPSNSSSYEQYF | TGTGCCATCAGTGGACCGAGTAATTCCAGCTCCTACGAGCAGTACTTC
. | . | TRBJ2-1 | TRBV20-1 | CSASNDNEQFF | TGCAGTGCTAGTAATGACAATGAGCAGTTCTTC
. | . | TRBJ2-1 | TRBV6-1 | CASSEAGQFF | TGTGCCAGCAGTGAAGCGGGCCAGTTCTTC
. | few | TRBJ1-1 | TRBV7-9 | CASSLVGFEAFF | TGTGCCAGCAGCTTAGTGGGATTTGAAGCTTTCTTT
. | . | TRBJ1-5 | TRBV18 | CASCKNSNQPQHF | TGTGCCAGCTGTAAAAATAGCAATCAGCCCCAGCATTTT
. | . | TRBJ2-2 | TRBV2 | CASSEEGGPNTGELFF | TGTGCCAGCAGTGAAGAGGGGGGACCGAACACCGGGGAGCTGTTTTTT
. | . | TRBJ1-5 | TRBV2 | CASQGEATPQPQHF | TGTGCCAGCCAAGGGGAGGCAACGCCTCAGCCCCAGCATTTT
. | . | TRBJ2-5 | TRBV11-2 | CASSLSDGETQYF | TGTGCCAGCAGCTTAAGTGATGGGGAGACCCAGTACTTC